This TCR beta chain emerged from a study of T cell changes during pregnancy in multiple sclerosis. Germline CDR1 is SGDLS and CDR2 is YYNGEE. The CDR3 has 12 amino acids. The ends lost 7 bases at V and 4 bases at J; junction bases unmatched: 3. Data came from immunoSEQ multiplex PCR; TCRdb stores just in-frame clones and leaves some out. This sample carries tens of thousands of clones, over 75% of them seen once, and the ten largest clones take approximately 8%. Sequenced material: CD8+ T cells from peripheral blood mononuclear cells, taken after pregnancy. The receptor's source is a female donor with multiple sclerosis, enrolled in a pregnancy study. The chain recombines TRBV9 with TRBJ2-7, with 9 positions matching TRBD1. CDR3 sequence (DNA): TGTGCCAGCGGCGGGACAGGGTACGAGCAGTACTTC. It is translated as CASGGTGYEQYF.